Included here is one T cell receptor beta chain sequence, with context. Antigen specificity is unknown. Patients were aged 18 to 65, had disease duration under 2 months, and had newly diagnosed hyperthyroidism. Each diagnosis drew on symptoms, thyroxine, TRAb, thyroid ultrasound and orbital computed tomography findings. The data are from a study of T cells in Graves' hyperthyroidism and ophthalmopathy. RNA transcripts were the template for amplifying TCR beta CDR3 regions. The HTBI primer set drove a first-round RT-PCR of the TCR CDR3. TCRdb itself ran the multiplex PCR reads through MiXCR, one entry per CDR3 protein. The sample has about 540,000 distinct CDR3 sequences; 46% are singletons. The CDR3 runs to 12 residues. V was pared by 5 bases and J by 4 bases, with 8 bases between. From germline, CDR1 is MNHEY and CDR2 SVGAGI. Study conclusions and caveats: Most thyroid clonotypes expanded above 0.001 appeared in blood too. Ophthalmopathy could be told apart from stable hyperthyroidism with a 13 V-J model.

This receptor was taken from a woman between 18 and 29 years old with Graves' hyperthyroidism. Sequences were obtained from peripheral blood or thyroid tissue (not recorded which). The chain employs TRBV6-5 and TRBJ2-5; D remains ambiguous. The CDR3 loop reads CASSPPTETQYF. The CDR3 nucleotides read TGTGCCAGCAGTCCACCGACAGAGACCCAGTACTTC.